This is a list of T cell receptor beta chains from one sample in a study of identical twins. MiXCR, applied by TCRdb to the 5' RACE reads, yields one record per CDR3 protein. The data contain approximately 410,000 distinct CDR3 sequences, less than 20% of them singletons. The specimen was naive T cells sorted from blood. The origin of the receptors is a man aged 50 to 59 in good health. CDR3s include the opening cysteine and the closing phenylalanine or tryptophan. The D gene is left open where the match is weak. Clone size appears in some rows only: once, few, many, or a class for an expanded clone.

j_call cdr3_length clone_size d_call v_call cdr3_nt cdr3_aa
TRBJ1-5 15 once TRBD1 TRBV16 TGTGCCAGCAGTCCCGGGACAGCTGATAATCAGCCCCAGCATTTT CASSPGTADNQPQHF
TRBJ2-1 13 NA TRBD1 TRBV27 TGTGCCAGCAACGAACAGGGGGCAAATGAGCAGTTCTTC CASNEQGANEQFF
TRBJ1-1 12 many NA TRBV28 TGTGCCAGCAGTACGACAGTCCCGGGCGCTTTCTTT CASSTTVPGAFF
TRBJ1-6 15 few NA TRBV27 TGTGCCAGCAGTTTACGTCCGGGATATAATTCACCCCTCCACTTT CASSLRPGYNSPLHF
TRBJ2-3 17 NA NA TRBV5-1 TGCGCCAGCAGCTACTATCCGACTAGTGTGAGTCCAGATACGCAGTATTTT CASSYYPTSVSPDTQYF
TRBJ2-7 15 NA TRBD1 TRBV7-6 TGTGCCAGCGCGCCGACCGAGACAGGGGTCTACGAGCAGTACTTC CASAPTETGVYEQYF
TRBJ2-3 17 few TRBD1 TRBV11-2 TGTGCCAGCAGCTTAGGGCCGGGACAGGGGCTGGGCGATACGCAGTATTTT CASSLGPGQGLGDTQYF
TRBJ2-7 11 few NA TRBV20-1 TGCAGCCTTGCGAGCTCCTACGAGCAGTACTTC CSLASSYEQYF
TRBJ2-7 15 many TRBD2 TRBV20-1 TGCAGTGCTAGAGGTGCGGGGGTATGGCACTACGAGCAGTACTTC CSARGAGVWHYEQYF
TRBJ2-4 13 few NA TRBV4-1 TGCGCCAGCAGCCCCCGCGGAGGGGACATTCAGTACTTC CASSPRGGDIQYF
TRBJ1-6 16 many TRBD1 TRBV7-9 TGTGCCAGCAGCTTAGCCTCCGGGACAGGTGGTTCACCCCTCCACTTT CASSLASGTGGSPLHF
TRBJ2-5 16 few TRBD2 TRBV10-3 TGTGCCATCAGTGAGTCACTAGCGGGAACGAAAGAGACCCAGTACTTC CAISESLAGTKETQYF
TRBJ2-5 12 NA NA TRBV20-1 TGCAGTGCCTCGGACATATTAGAGACCCAGTACTTC CSASDILETQYF
TRBJ2-3 15 NA TRBD1 TRBV18 TGTGCCAGCTCACCGGGACAGGGGCTTTGGGATACGCAGTATTTT CASSPGQGLWDTQYF
TRBJ2-1 15 many NA TRBV28 TGTGCCAGCAGCCCCCCCCGGACCCAGTTACATGAGCAGTTCTTC CASSPPRTQLHEQFF
TRBJ2-1 20 NA TRBD1 TRBV3-1 TGTGCCAGCAGCCAAGATTTGGATCGCTACAGGGGTAATGGGTCCCATGAGCAGTTCTTC CASSQDLDRYRGNGSHEQFF
TRBJ2-5 14 NA TRBD1 TRBV2 TGTGCCAGACGGGACAGGGGTGACCAAGAGACCCAGTACTTC CARRDRGDQETQYF
TRBJ2-7 19 few NA TRBV7-2 TGTGCCAGCAGCTTAGCCGCCGGGATCCCAGGGTCTTCGAAGTGGGAGCAGTACTTC CASSLAAGIPGSSKWEQYF
TRBJ2-5 15 few TRBD2 TRBV9 TGTGCCAGCAGCGTAGTCGCGGGGGGCAGGGAGACCCAGTACTTC CASSVVAGGRETQYF
TRBJ2-2 13 NA NA TRBV10-3 TGTGCCATCAGGGTGGGGAACACCGGGGAGCTGTTTTTT CAIRVGNTGELFF
TRBJ2-3 16 NA NA TRBV5-5 TGTGCCAGCCCCCCAACCCCTAGATCCTCCACAGATACGCAGTATTTT CASPPTPRSSTDTQYF
TRBJ2-1 15 many NA TRBV27 TGTGCCAGCAGCCAGGACTTTAGCTCCTACAATGAGCAGTTCTTC CASSQDFSSYNEQFF
TRBJ2-1 16 NA NA TRBV28 TGTGCCAGCAGTTCCGGGAAGGGAGTCGCTGGGAATGAGCAGTTCTTC CASSSGKGVAGNEQFF
TRBJ2-7 16 NA NA TRBV7-8 TGTGCCAGCAGCTTAGGGTGGGCAGACAGCTCCTACGAGCAGTACTTC CASSLGWADSSYEQYF
TRBJ2-3 13 NA TRBD2 TRBV20-1 TGCAGTGCCCCCCGACTAGCAGGCGATACGCAGTATTTT CSAPRLAGDTQYF
TRBJ2-2 15 NA TRBD1 TRBV4-1 TGCGCCAGCAGCCCTTACAGGGGGCCCACCGGGGAGCTGTTTTTT CASSPYRGPTGELFF
TRBJ2-3 13 NA NA TRBV20-1 TGCAGTGCTAGAGAGCCAGGGGGGGGGACGCAGTATTTT CSAREPGGGTQYF
TRBJ2-2 16 NA NA TRBV4-3 TGCGCCAGCAGCGGATCGCCAGGGATCCCCCCCGGGGAGCTGTTTTTT CASSGSPGIPPGELFF
TRBJ2-1 16 NA TRBD2 TRBV10-3 TGTGCCATCAATGCGCTAGCGGGGGGGAACTACAATGAGCAGTTCTTC CAINALAGGNYNEQFF
TRBJ2-2 18 few NA TRBV10-3 TGTGCCATCAGTGAGTCGACGATCGGGCTCCTGTTGGGCGGGGAGCTGTTTTTT CAISESTIGLLLGGELFF
TRBJ2-7 18 NA TRBD2 TRBV5-1 TGCGCCAGCAGCTTGGGACTAGCGGGGGGCCTCAGCTCCTACGAGCAGTACTTC CASSLGLAGGLSSYEQYF
TRBJ2-7 14 many NA TRBV28 TGTGCCAGCAGCCGTGCATATACGTCGCGCGAGCAGTACTTC CASSRAYTSREQYF
TRBJ2-3 18 NA TRBD2 TRBV12-3/TRBV12-4 TGTACCAGCAGTTGGGGTGACGTAGCGGGGATCAAAACAGATACGCAGTATTTT CTSSWGDVAGIKTDTQYF
TRBJ2-3 18 many TRBD2 TRBV29-1 TGCAGCGTTGAAGGAAGGTCCAGCGGGGAGTCTAGCACAGATACGCAGTATTTT CSVEGRSSGESSTDTQYF
TRBJ2-2 15 many NA TRBV6-2/TRBV6-3 TGTGCCAGCACCTTGAGCGGCAGAATCACCGGGGAGCTGTTTTTT CASTLSGRITGELFF
TRBJ1-3 16 NA TRBD1 TRBV5-4 TGTGCCAGCAGCTCACCGGGACAGGGAGGTGGAAACACCATATATTTT CASSSPGQGGGNTIYF
TRBJ2-4 13 many TRBD1 TRBV7-9 TGTGCCAGCAGCCCGGGACAGGGACTGGAGGAGTACTTC CASSPGQGLEEYF
TRBJ2-7 17 NA TRBD1 TRBV9 TGTGCCAGCAGCCCGATCGCGGGGACAGGGAACTCCTACGAGCAGTACTTC CASSPIAGTGNSYEQYF
TRBJ2-5 14 many TRBD2 TRBV20-1 TGCAGTGCCTCAGGACTAGCGGGGCAAGAGACCCAGTACTTC CSASGLAGQETQYF
TRBJ2-5 15 NA TRBD2 TRBV20-1 TGCAGTGCTCCAAGCGGACTAGCGCGGAGCGAGACCCAGTACTTC CSAPSGLARSETQYF
TRBJ2-7 13 NA NA TRBV9 TGTGCCAGCAGCGCCGGGACCCACTACGAGCAGTACTTC CASSAGTHYEQYF
TRBJ1-5 15 NA NA TRBV20-1 TGCAGTGGATCTCCGGGAGGGCTCGGCAATCAGCCCCAGCATTTT CSGSPGGLGNQPQHF